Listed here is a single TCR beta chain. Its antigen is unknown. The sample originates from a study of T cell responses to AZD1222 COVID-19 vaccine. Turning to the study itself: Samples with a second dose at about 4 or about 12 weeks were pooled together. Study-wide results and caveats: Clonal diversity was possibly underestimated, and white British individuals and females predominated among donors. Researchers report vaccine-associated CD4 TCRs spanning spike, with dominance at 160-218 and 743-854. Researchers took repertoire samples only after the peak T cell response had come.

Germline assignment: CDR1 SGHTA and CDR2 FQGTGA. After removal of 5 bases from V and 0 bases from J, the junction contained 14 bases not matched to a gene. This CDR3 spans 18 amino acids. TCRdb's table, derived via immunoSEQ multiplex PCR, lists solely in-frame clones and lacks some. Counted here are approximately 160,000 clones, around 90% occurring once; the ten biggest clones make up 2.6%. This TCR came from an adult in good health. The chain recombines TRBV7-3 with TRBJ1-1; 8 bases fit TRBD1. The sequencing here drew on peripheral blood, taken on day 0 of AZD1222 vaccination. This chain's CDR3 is CASSPSPRTGMMNTEAFF. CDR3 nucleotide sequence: TGTGCCAGCAGCCCGTCCCCGAGGACAGGGATGATGAACACTGAAGCTTTCTTT.